Listed here are 27 T cell receptor beta chains from one sample, sequenced in a study of cytomegalovirus exposure and HLA in healthy donors (dated by TCRdb to the late 2010s). The method was the immunoSEQ multiplex PCR assay. TCRdb's version of the immuneACCESS table is confined to in-frame rearrangements and falls short of the full clone set. An unresolved V gene accounts for under half of the shortfall where checked; the remainder is of unknown origin. The sample records 70,000 or so clones, about 95% of which are singletons. The ten largest clones add up to approximately 2.1% of the sample. The sample taken for sequencing was PBMCs. The source is a woman aged 18 to 35 in good health and CMV-seropositive.

The CDR3 sequence is CASSWTGENEKLFF. As DNA, the CDR3 is TGCGCCAGCAGTTGGACAGGGGAAAATGAAAAACTGTTTTTT. The V gene is TRBV4-1, the J gene TRBJ1-4; TRBD1 agrees at 9 bases. V lost 6 bases and J lost 5; bases outside the gene matches: 4. CDR1 MGHRA and CDR2 YSYEKL come from the germline V gene. The CDR3 is made up of 14 amino acids.

The chain recombines TRBV9 with TRBJ2-1; D is perhaps TRBD2 (6 bases). The length of the CDR3 is 15 residues. The germline V gene has CDR1 SGDLS and CDR2 YYNGEE. V lost 5 bases to trimming and J lost 0 bases, with 12 bases between them. CDR3 region: CASSGGTSSYNEQFF. The CDR3 DNA reads TGTGCCAGCAGTGGGGGGACGAGCTCCTACAATGAGCAGTTCTTC.

This clone occurred once. This chain's CDR3 is CASSTQGPPGPYTF. In DNA, the CDR3 is TGTGCCAGCAGTACCCAGGGGCCACCCGGTCCTTACACCTTC. This chain joins TRBV6-5 and TRBJ1-2; possibly TRBD1 for D (6 bases). Between the trimmed V and J ends, which lost 5 bases and 11 bases, there was a span of 21 bases. This CDR3 region has 14 residues. The germline V gene has CDR1 MNHEY and CDR2 SVGAGI.

The chain recombines TRBV18 with TRBJ2-7, with a possible D match to TRBD1 (5 bases). The CDR3 has 13 amino acids. Germline lookup yields CDR1 KGHSH and CDR2 LQKENI. V was cut by 0 bases and J by 6 bases, with 9 bases left in between. The CDR3 region is CASSPPGRAEQYF. CDR3 bases: TGTGCCAGCTCACCACCCGGCAGGGCCGAGCAGTACTTC.

The chain joins TRBV6-1 to TRBJ2-1; TRBD1 aligns across 9 bases. The junction had 14 bases not matched to a gene; V was cut back by 6 bases and J by 8 bases. CDR1 and CDR2 from the germline V gene are MNHNS and SASEGT. The CDR3 is 16 amino acids. CDR3 sequence: CASSELGTGYGDEQFF. In DNA form, the CDR3 reads TGTGCCAGCAGCGAACTAGGGACAGGGTATGGAGATGAGCAGTTCTTC.

The chain employs TRBV7-9 and TRBJ1-1; D unclear. CDR3 length: 14 amino acids. V was clipped by 3 bases and J by 1 base, with 9 bases between them. Germline values: CDR1 SEHNR, CDR2 FQNEAQ (reference sequence). In nucleotides, the CDR3 is TGTGCCAGCAGCTTTGGGGAGGCGAACACTGAAGCTTTCTTT. Amino acids: CASSFGEANTEAFF.

CDR3 nucleotides: TGCGCCACTAACGGTGGGGCAGGGGGTTACAATGAGCAGTTCTTC. This encodes CATNGGAGGYNEQFF. The V and J genes are TRBV10-2 and TRBJ2-1, with TRBD1 matching over 7 bases. The trim removed 10 bases at V and 4 bases at J, leaving 13 bases unmatched. The CDR3 totals 15 residues. Germline V gene sequence: CDR1 WSHSY, CDR2 SAAADI.

The DNA for the CDR3 is TGTGCCAGCAGTGAACTGGGACAGGGATCCTACGAGCAGTACTTC. Encoded protein: CASSELGQGSYEQYF. This chain joins TRBV2 and TRBJ2-7, with 9 bases that match TRBD1. The ends lost 2 bases at V and 1 base at J; junction bases unmatched: 3. The CDR3 runs to 15 residues. CDR1 is SNHLY, CDR2 FYNNEI, per germline.

The rearrangement uses TRBV6-5 and TRBJ1-2; the D gene is possibly TRBD1 (5 bases). CDR1 is MNHEY, CDR2 SVGAGI, per germline. This CDR3 is 16 amino acids long. Trimming took off 0 bases at V and 5 bases at J, with 16 bases between the two ends. Written as DNA, the CDR3 is TGTGCCAGCAGTTACTCCTCAACCTGGGGGGTATATGGCTACACCTTC. It specifies CASSYSSTWGVYGYTF.

A single count supports this clone. This chain links TRBV4-1 with TRBJ2-1, with 13 bases aligning to TRBD2. Unmatched junction bases numbered 9, after V lost 3 bases and J lost 7 bases. Germline CDR1 reads MGHRA; CDR2 reads YSYEKL. The CDR3 runs 17 residues. The CDR3 here is CASSQHTSGGGSNEQFF. CDR3 coding DNA: TGCGCCAGCAGCCAGCACACTAGCGGGGGGGGGTCGAATGAGCAGTTCTTC.

V gene TRBV2 combines with J gene TRBJ1-3; a possible D gene is TRBD1 (5 bases). Germline CDR1 SNHLY, CDR2 FYNNEI. V dropped 6 bases and J dropped 1 base, with 13 bases sitting between them. This CDR3 has 15 amino acids. The CDR3 loop reads CASSSLGGSGNTIYF. CDR3 DNA sequence: TGTGCCAGCAGCTCCTTGGGGGGATCTGGAAACACCATATATTTT.

The chain couples TRBV27 to TRBJ1-2, with D perhaps matching TRBD1 (6 bases). CDR1 is MNHEY, CDR2 SMNVEV, per germline (reference sequence). The CDR3 consists of 14 residues. V lost 3 bases, J lost 7 bases, and 15 bases lay in between. Here the CDR3 reads CASSFIQGLSGYTF. The CDR3 DNA sequence: TGTGCCAGCAGTTTCATCCAGGGGCTTAGTGGCTACACCTTC.

This clone was observed once. The V gene is TRBV7-9, the J gene TRBJ2-5, with TRBD2 identical over 8 bases. Germline V lookup: CDR1 SEHNR, CDR2 FQNEAQ (reference sequence). Trimming took 0 bases from V and 4 from J; bases not matched to a gene: 10. The CDR3 is made up of 17 amino acids. In DNA form, the CDR3 reads TGTGCCAGCAGCTTAGCGGTCACTCCCGGGAGGGGAGAGACCCAGTACTTC. Translating gives CASSLAVTPGRGETQYF.

The gene calls are TRBV5-5 and TRBJ1-2, with TRBD1 identical over 12 bases. This CDR3 comprises 16 residues. Germline V gives CDR1 SGHKS, CDR2 YYEKEE (reference sequence). Losses at the gene ends were 4 bases for V and 8 bases for J; bases not matched to a gene: 12. CDR3 region: CASSTPGQGAVGGYTF. CDR3 sequence (DNA): TGTGCCAGCAGCACGCCGGGACAGGGGGCGGTGGGCGGCTACACCTTC.

The V and J genes are TRBV10-2 and TRBJ2-7, with D possibly matching TRBD2 (6 bases). The V end lost 8 bases, the J end lost 5 bases, and 22 bases lay between the germline ends. From germline, CDR1 is WSHSY and CDR2 SAAADI. The CDR3 totals 15 residues. The CDR3 is CASSRGFGRVDEQYF. CDR3 coding DNA: TGCGCCAGCTCCCGAGGTTTCGGGAGAGTCGACGAGCAGTACTTC.

This chain uses TRBV27 with TRBJ2-7, with 7 bases that match TRBD1. Looked up from germline, CDR1 is MNHEY and CDR2 is SMNVEV (reference sequence). Losses at the gene ends were 8 bases for V and 3 bases for J; bases not matched to a gene: 7. The CDR3 has 13 amino acids. The CDR3 region is CASSGTADYEQYF. CDR3 nucleotide sequence: TGTGCCAGCTCCGGGACAGCCGACTACGAGCAGTACTTC.

This rearrangement joins TRBV18 to TRBJ2-7, with 11 bases aligning to TRBD2. Germline CDR1 reads KGHSH; CDR2 reads LQKENI. The CDR3 is 15 residues long. The V and J ends lost 7 bases and 5 bases, in that order; junction bases with no gene match: 10. This CDR3 is CASYASGRSPNEQYF. The CDR3 bases are TGTGCCAGCTATGCTAGCGGGAGGTCACCAAACGAGCAGTACTTC. Variable domain in full (rest from reference TRBV18 and TRBJ2-7): NAGVMQNPRHLVRRRGQEARLRCSPMKGHSHVYWYRQLPEEGLKFMVYLQKENIIDESGMPKERFSAEFPKEGPSILRIQQVVRGDSAAYFCASYASGRSPNEQYFGPGTRLTVT.

This chain links TRBV29-1 with TRBJ2-1; TRBD2 matches at 11 bases. V was clipped by 4 bases and J by 8 bases; unmatched bases: 4. The germline gives CDR1 SQVTM, CDR2 ANQGSEA. The CDR3 loop spans 13 amino acids. The CDR3 here is CSVGLAGRYEQFF. The CDR3 nucleotides are TGCAGCGTTGGACTAGCGGGAAGGTATGAGCAGTTCTTC.

The chain has TRBV5-1 and TRBJ2-5; 9 positions agree with TRBD2. The length of the CDR3 is 16 residues. Looked up from germline, CDR1 is SGHRS and CDR2 is YFSETQ. V lost 4 bases, J lost 5 bases, and 12 bases stayed unmatched. The CDR3 loop reads CASSPADSGSWETQYF. In DNA, the CDR3 is TGCGCCAGCAGCCCCGCGGATAGCGGGAGTTGGGAGACCCAGTACTTC.

The chain uses TRBV7-8 and TRBJ1-5; tentatively, D is TRBD1 (6 bases). In germline, CDR1 is SGHVS, CDR2 FQNEAQ. The CDR3 loop spans 18 amino acids. V was clipped by 2 bases and J by 3 bases, with 20 bases between them. In DNA form, the CDR3 reads TGTGCCAGCAGCTTATCCCCGGGACACCTTATGGCCAATCAGCCCCAGCATTTT. Translation gives CASSLSPGHLMANQPQHF.

The chain has TRBV7-3 and TRBJ1-1; 8 nucleotides match TRBD1. The CDR3 is 12 residues long. The J segment lost 8 bases and the V segment lost 2 bases, leaving 1 base of the junction unmatched. Per germline, CDR1 SGHTA and CDR2 FQGTGA. The CDR3 reads CASSLGTGEAFF. The CDR3 bases are TGTGCCAGCAGCTTAGGGACAGGCGAAGCTTTCTTT.

The chain recombines TRBV30 with TRBJ1-1, with a weak D call TRBD1 (5 bases). This CDR3 comprises 13 residues. V was cut by 5 bases and J by 3 bases, with 13 bases left in between. The germline gives CDR1 GTSNPN, CDR2 SVGIG (reference sequence). The CDR3 DNA is TGTGCCTGGCAAGACGACAGAGACACTGAAGCTTTCTTT. This sequence encodes CAWQDDRDTEAFF.

CDR3 residues: CASSEGGVTDTQYF. The DNA of the CDR3 is TGTGCCAGCAGCGAGGGGGGGGTAACAGATACGCAGTATTTT. The chain carries TRBV9 and TRBJ2-3; perhaps TRBD2 as D (7 bases). Trimming shortened V by 3 bases and J by 3 bases, and 11 bases separated the two germline ends. CDR3 length: 14 amino acids. The V gene's germline CDR1 is SGDLS and CDR2 YYNGEE.

V usage is TRBV4-1 and J usage is TRBJ2-1; D is perhaps TRBD1 (6 bases). V was trimmed by 5 bases and J by 8 bases, leaving 10 bases between them. The germline gives CDR1 MGHRA, CDR2 YSYEKL. The CDR3 loop spans 12 amino acids. CDR3 region: CASSWTVDEQFF. CDR3 sequence (DNA): TGCGCCAGCAGCTGGACAGTCGATGAGCAGTTCTTC.

V and J are TRBV5-6 and TRBJ2-2; TRBD2 is a possible D gene (6 bases). The CDR3 spans 17 residues. The V gene's germline CDR1 is SGHDT and CDR2 YYEEEE. Between the trimmed V and J ends, which lost 5 bases and 0 bases, there was a span of 17 bases. CDR3 bases: TGTGCCAGCAGAAGTAGGGTGGGCGGGACGAACACCGGGGAGCTGTTTTTT. Translation: CASRSRVGGTNTGELFF.

This clone was seen a few times. The rearrangement uses TRBV13 and TRBJ2-7; possibly TRBD1 for D (6 bases). With 2 bases removed from V and 3 bases from J, the gap between germline ends came to 14 bases. This CDR3 has 15 amino acids. Per germline, CDR1 PRHDT and CDR2 FYEKMQ (reference sequence). The CDR3 nucleotides read TGTGCCAGCAGCTTAAGAGACAGGTCAAGCTACGAGCAGTACTTC. The encoded protein is CASSLRDRSSYEQYF.

The J gene is TRBJ2-1, the V gene TRBV6-1, with D possibly TRBD1 on 6 matching bases. The germline V and J ends were trimmed by 3 bases and 4 bases, with 13 bases remaining between them. CDR1 is MNHNS and CDR2 is SASEGT in the germline V gene. CDR3 length equals 15 residues. CDR3 DNA sequence: TGTGCCAGCAGTGAGGGACAAATCCTTTACAATGAGCAGTTCTTC. This encodes CASSEGQILYNEQFF.